These 8 T cell receptor beta chains share one sample of origin, sequenced in a study of T cell clonality in common variable immunodeficiency. The table came from immunoSEQ multiplex PCR; TCRdb's copy has only in-frame clones and leaves some out. The sample contains roughly 79,000 clones, none of them singletons. Sequenced sample: peripheral blood mononuclear cells. All receptors come from a person between 18 and 69 years old in good health.

In this sample, this clone turned up many times. The read stops 3 residues short of the end of the CDR3; the missing end is completed from the germline J gene. The chain employs TRBV5-1 and TRBJ1-2, with a tentative D call TRBD1 (5 bases). Trimming took 1 base from V and 7 from J, leaving 14 bases between them. Per germline, CDR1 SGHRS and CDR2 YFSETQ. The CDR3 has 14 residues. The CDR3 protein is CASSLSQGTGGYTF. Incomplete CDR3 DNA: TGCGCCAGCAGCTTGTCCCAGGGCACCGGTGGC.

This clone was observed at least ten times. The sequence runs out 3 residues before the end of the CDR3; the remainder is reconstructed from the germline J gene. The chain joins TRBV29-1 to TRBJ2-1; the match to TRBD1 covers 7 bases. Germline assignment: CDR1 SQVTM and CDR2 ANQGSEA. The CDR3 has 17 residues. Trimming at V came to 6 bases and at J to 5 bases, leaving 19 bases not matched to a gene. CDR3 in amino acids: CSVEYAATGDPNNEQFF. The part of the CDR3 DNA that was read is TGCAGCGTGGAATACGCCGCAACAGGGGACCCCAACAATGAG.

At least ten counts were recorded for this clone. The read falls 3 residues short of the CDR3 end, and the missing part is taken from the germline J gene. This chain connects TRBV28 to TRBJ2-7, with TRBD1 as a possible D gene (5 bases). V gave up 2 bases and J gave up 1 base, with 18 bases separating them. The CDR3 has 17 amino acids. Germline values: CDR1 MDHEN, CDR2 SYDVKM. The CDR3 sequence is CASSLKRRQPKSYEQYF. Partial CDR3 DNA: TGTGCCAGCAGTTTAAAAAGAAGACAGCCCAAGTCCTACGAG.

This clone was recorded at least ten times. CDR3 residues: CASSSTRLMGELFF. The DNA read from the CDR3 is TGTGCCAGCAGCTCCACTAGACTAATGGGGGAG. The chain combines TRBV5-4 with TRBJ2-2, with D tentatively TRBD2 (5 bases). The CDR3 end falls 3 residues outside the read, so it is completed with the germline J gene. The CDR3 contains 14 residues. Deletions cut 3 bases from V and 8 bases from J, with 14 bases between. From germline, CDR1 is SGHNT and CDR2 YYREEE (reference sequence). Full variable domain (remainder filled in from reference TRBV5-4 and TRBJ2-2): ETGVTQSPTHLIKTRGQQVTLRCSSQSGHNTVSWYQQALGQGPQFIFQYYREEENGRGNFPPRFSGLQFPNYSSELNVNALELDDSALYLCASSSTRLMGELFFGEGSRLTVL.

Notes on this clone: Read sequence stops 3 residues before the CDR3 end, and the germline J gene provides the missing end. The chain links TRBV11-3 to TRBJ2-1; 13 nucleotides line up with TRBD2. Germline values: CDR1 SGHNT, CDR2 YENEEA. CDR3 size: 15 residues. V lost 4 bases and J lost 7; bases outside the gene matches: 4. The DNA read from the CDR3 is TGTGCCAGCAGCTCACCGGGACTAGCGGGGAATGAG. The encoded protein is CASSSPGLAGNE. From start to end, the CDR3 is CASSSPGLAGNEQFF.

This clone was recorded many times. The junction shows a germline mismatch at one end, possibly a read error. Read coverage stops 3 residues before the CDR3 terminus; the germline J gene supplies the remainder. The V gene is TRBV4-2, the J gene TRBJ2-1, with 7 bases matching TRBD2. Germline CDR1 reads LGHNA; CDR2 reads YNFKEQ. The length of the CDR3 is 16 residues. The covered CDR3 bases are TGCGCCAGCAGCCAAGAAGCGGGGTCGGCTTACAATGAG. As protein: CASSQEAGSAYNE. The whole CDR3 is CASSQEAGSAYNEQFF.

This clone was counted many times. The CDR3 end lies 3 residues beyond the end of the read and is filled in from the germline J gene. The chain couples TRBV20-1 to TRBJ2-1, with TRBD1 matching over 7 bases. The CDR3 is 13 residues long. Germline CDR1 and CDR2: DFQATT and SNEGSKA (reference sequence). V shed 3 bases, J shed 4 bases, and the junction held 3 bases outside the gene matches. The sequenced CDR3 bases are TGCAGTGCTAGGGGGACAGCTTACAATGAG. This gives the protein CSARGTAYNE. The CDR3 in full is CSARGTAYNEQFF.

In this sample, this clone turned up many times. The CDR3 end is not reached by the read, which stops 3 residues before it; the germline J gene fills it in. The gene calls are TRBV6-2 or TRBV6-3 and TRBJ1-1, with D unclear. Germline V gives CDR1 MNHEY, CDR2 SVGEGT. The CDR3 extends over 14 amino acids. V was pared by 2 bases and J by 1 base, with 8 bases between. CDR3 loop: CASSYKEGNTEAFF. CDR3 DNA (partial): TGTGCCAGCAGTTACAAGGAGGGGAACACTGAA.